Each of the 8 T cell receptor beta chains below was sequenced from the same sample in a study of memory CD4+ T cells and cytomegalovirus serostatus. The assay was immunoSEQ multiplex PCR, and TCRdb's table has in-frame clones only and misses some. The sample lists 30,000 to 50,000 clones, roughly 80% occurring once. The sort gate was single viable CD3+CD4+CD8-CD45RO+ cells for memory CD4+ T cells. Specimen: memory CD4+ T cells from blood. These receptors were collected from an adult in good health and CMV-seronegative.

V usage is TRBV2 and J usage is TRBJ1-1, with 10 bases matching TRBD1. The germline V gene encodes CDR1 SNHLY and CDR2 FYNNEI. Trimming at V came to 6 bases and at J to 3 bases, leaving 7 bases not matched to a gene. CDR3 size: 15 residues. The CDR3 region has the DNA TGTGCCAGCAGACGGGACAGGGGCCATTACACTGAAGCTTTCTTT. Protein product: CASRRDRGHYTEAFF.

V usage is TRBV27 and J usage is TRBJ2-3; TRBD2 matches 9 bases. With 2 bases clipped from V and 8 bases from J, the junction kept 11 bases outside the gene matches. The germline gives CDR1 MNHEY, CDR2 SMNVEV (reference sequence). The CDR3 totals 16 residues. Here the CDR3 DNA reads TGTGCCAGCAGTTTAAGGTCTAGCGGGGTAGTAGGTACGCAGTATTTT. It translates to CASSLRSSGVVGTQYF.

This chain links TRBV6-6 with TRBJ2-2; the match to TRBD1 covers 8 bases. The CDR3 covers 16 residues. Trimming took 6 bases from V and 5 from J; bases not matched to a gene: 11. In germline, CDR1 is MNHNY, CDR2 SVGAGI (reference sequence). The CDR3 here is CASSTHGQGRTGELFF. CDR3 DNA sequence: TGTGCCAGCAGCACCCATGGACAGGGTCGAACCGGGGAGCTGTTTTTT.

This clone counts as medium-sized (0.01 to 0.1%). The chain employs TRBV2 and TRBJ1-2; D is ambiguous. The V gene's germline CDR1 is SNHLY and CDR2 FYNNEI. Trimming pared 1 base from V and 8 bases from J, leaving 11 bases between. The CDR3 extends over 13 amino acids. This chain's CDR3 is CASSEGPYSGYTF. DNA of the CDR3: TGTGCCAGCAGTGAAGGGCCTTATTCGGGCTACACCTTC.

This sequence joins TRBV6-1 and TRBJ1-1; 8 nucleotides agree with TRBD1. The length of the CDR3 is 14 residues. Germline-derived CDR1 and CDR2 are MNHNS and SASEGT. The J segment lost 5 bases and the V segment lost 3 bases, leaving 5 bases of the junction unmatched. The CDR3 loop reads CASSERRGPTEAFF. The CDR3 DNA sequence: TGTGCCAGCAGTGAGCGCAGGGGGCCTACTGAAGCTTTCTTT.

The chain has TRBV5-4 and TRBJ1-2; D gene uncertain. There are 16 residues in the CDR3. The V gene lost 3 bases and the J gene lost 6 bases, with 21 bases spanning the gap. Germline lookup yields CDR1 SGHNT and CDR2 YYREEE (reference sequence). CDR3 protein: CASSSWAPHVVNGYTF. The CDR3 coding sequence is TGTGCCAGCAGCTCGTGGGCCCCGCATGTTGTCAATGGCTACACCTTC.

This sequence joins TRBV6-5 and TRBJ1-1; 7 bases map to TRBD1. This CDR3 spans 15 amino acids. Germline trimming cut 6 bases from V and 5 bases from J; bases unmatched to any gene: 12. CDR1 MNHEY and CDR2 SVGAGI come from the germline V gene. CDR3 protein: CASSPTRDRGTEAFF. The CDR3 bases are TGTGCCAGCAGCCCGACCCGGGACAGAGGTACTGAAGCTTTCTTT.

The rearrangement joins TRBV2 to TRBJ1-5; maybe TRBD1 (6 bases). The V end lost 7 bases, the J end lost 4 bases, and 11 bases lay between the germline ends. The CDR3 is 13 residues long. Germline CDR1 is SNHLY and CDR2 is FYNNEI. CDR3 loop: CASTRQDNQPQHF. The CDR3, as DNA: TGTGCCAGCACGAGACAGGATAATCAGCCCCAGCATTTT.